This T cell receptor beta chain was obtained from a study of T cells in Graves' hyperthyroidism and ophthalmopathy. Uncontrolled infection, other autoimmune disease, pregnancy and lactation each barred patients from inclusion. From RNA transcripts, TCR beta CDR3 regions were amplified. The TCR CDR3 was amplified in a first-round RT-PCR using the HTBI primer set. TCRdb itself ran the multiplex PCR reads through MiXCR, one entry per CDR3 protein. The sample holds fewer than 350,000 distinct CDR3 sequences, 10% to 15% seen once. The CDR3 runs to 16 residues. The germline V gene encodes CDR1 LNHNV and CDR2 YYDKDF (reference sequence). With V trimmed by 2 bases and J by 7 bases, 8 bases remained unmatched.

This clonotype originated in a woman aged 25 to 39 with Graves' hyperthyroidism that later progressed to Graves' ophthalmopathy. The source material was blood. The chain uses TRBV15 and TRBJ1-4; TRBD1 matches at 9 bases. The CDR3 loop is CATSRKTQGAGEKLFF. For the CDR3, the DNA is TGTGCCACCAGCAGAAAAACACAGGGGGCGGGTGAAAAACTGTTTTTT.